Sequencing of this TCR beta chain was carried out in a study of shared clonotypes between healthy human individuals. Study observations and caveats: For naive CD4 cells, approximately 4.7% of clonotypes were shared across a handful of donors.

Those who donated, Caucasian adults without exception, all lived in Nashville, Tennessee. Execution of the assay was at deep level. Produced via immunoSEQ multiplex PCR; TCRdb's table is partial and in-frame only. The table records roughly 1.4 million clones, 98% of them present only once. With regard to this clone: The antigen remains undetermined.

The receptor comes from a man aged 25-45 years in good health. The sequenced sample consisted of naive CD4+ T cells sorted from blood. Indicated subset: CD45RA+ positively selected.

The CDR3 region has the DNA TGCGCCAGCAGTACGATCCCAGGGACGCTGAACACTGAAGCTTTCTTT. Translation gives CASSTIPGTLNTEAFF. This chain links TRBV5-1 with TRBJ1-1; D may be TRBD1 (5 bases). Germline CDR1 is SGHRS and CDR2 is YFSETQ. The CDR3 extends over 16 amino acids. Trimming pared 5 bases from V and 0 bases from J, leaving 17 bases between.